These T cell receptor beta chains were read from a single sample in a study of blood T cell repertoires in COVID-19. Libraries were prepared by immunoSEQ multiplex PCR; TCRdb keeps only in-frame clonotypes and omits some of them. The repertoire consists of about 170,000 clones, with about four fifths occurring once and the leading ten covering 3.5% to 4%. Sequenced: PBMCs or T cells enriched from blood (not recorded which). The receptors originated from a woman in her forties or fifties in a cohort exposed to, infected with or recovered from COVID-19 (not recorded which). Both conserved end residues are part of each CDR3. Fields, in order: D gene, clone size, J gene, V gene, CDR3 protein, CDR3 DNA. A D gene is named only where the DNA matches it firmly. Clone size is shown for a subset of rows, as once, few, many or a class of expanded clone.

TRBD1	once	TRBJ2-2	TRBV9	CASSVEDRVFGELFF	TGTGCCAGCAGCGTAGAGGACAGGGTGTTCGGGGAGCTGTTTTTT
-	-	TRBJ1-3	TRBV28	CASSPRQGLSGNTIYF	TGTGCCAGCAGTCCCCGCCAGGGCCTCTCTGGAAACACCATATATTTT
-	-	TRBJ2-5	TRBV7-8	CASSLEEGRETQYF	TGTGCCAGCAGCTTAGAGGAGGGTCGGGAGACCCAGTACTTC
-	-	TRBJ1-1	TRBV6-1	CASSDAGYMNTEAFF	TGTGCCAGCAGTGATGCAGGGTACATGAACACTGAAGCTTTCTTT
-	-	TRBJ2-3	TRBV2	CASSKAGITDTQYF	TGTGCCAGCAGTAAGGCAGGGATCACAGATACGCAGTATTTT
TRBD2	-	TRBJ2-7	TRBV20-1	CSASTLAGVYF	TGCAGTGCGAGCACCCTAGCGGGGGTTTACTTC
-	few	TRBJ1-2	TRBV6-6	CASSYSGALYGYTF	TGTGCCAGCAGTTACTCAGGGGCCCTCTATGGCTACACCTTC
TRBD1	-	TRBJ2-2	TRBV7-7	CASSLGQGNTGELFF	TGTGCTAGCAGCTTAGGACAGGGGAACACCGGGGAGCTGTTTTTT
-	once	TRBJ2-4	TRBV4-1	CASSQESDSKAKNIQYF	TGCGCCAGCAGCCAAGAGTCGGACAGCAAGGCCAAAAACATTCAGTACTTC
TRBD1	-	TRBJ2-7	TRBV12-3/TRBV12-4	CASSRDSEGEQYF	TGTGCCAGCAGTCGGGACAGTGAGGGCGAGCAGTACTTC
TRBD1	-	TRBJ1-1	TRBV18	CASSHDRDTEAFF	TGTGCCAGCTCACATGACAGGGACACTGAAGCTTTCTTT
-	-	TRBJ2-7	TRBV7-2	CASRTGGSHEQYF	TGTGCCAGCAGGACCGGGGGTTCCCACGAGCAGTACTTC
-	once	TRBJ2-2	TRBV7-2	CASSLTRIAGELFF	TGTGCCAGCAGCTTGACTAGGATTGCCGGGGAGCTGTTTTTT
-	once	TRBJ2-4	TRBV6-5	CASSPGTLAKNIQYF	TGTGCCAGCAGTCCCGGGACACTAGCCAAAAACATTCAGTACTTC
-	-	TRBJ2-1	TRBV6-5	CASSYGGHPYNEQFF	TGTGCCAGCAGTTACGGGGGACATCCCTACAATGAGCAGTTCTTC
TRBD1	-	TRBJ2-7	TRBV7-2	CASSMGQGLIGNEQYF	TGTGCCAGCAGCATGGGACAGGGTTTAATTGGCAACGAGCAGTACTTC
-	-	TRBJ1-5	TRBV28	CASSFNTENQPQHF	TGTGCCAGCAGTTTTAACACAGAAAATCAGCCCCAGCATTTT
TRBD1	-	TRBJ1-2	TRBV27	CASSPGTGYGYTF	TGTGCCAGCAGCCCCGGGACAGGCTATGGCTACACCTTC
-	-	TRBJ2-5	TRBV18	CASSPKETQYF	TGTGCCAGCTCACCTAAAGAGACCCAGTACTTC
-	few	TRBJ1-1	TRBV7-3	CASSLRLGEGTEAFF	TGTGCCAGCAGCTTAAGGTTAGGGGAAGGCACTGAAGCTTTCTTT
TRBD1	-	TRBJ2-1	TRBV4-1	CASSQDPEGQLPDEQFF	TGCGCCAGCAGCCAAGACCCCGAGGGACAGTTGCCCGATGAGCAGTTCTTC
TRBD1	-	TRBJ2-7	TRBV28	CASRQQGSDVQYF	TGTGCCAGCCGACAACAGGGGTCGGACGTGCAGTACTTC
-	-	TRBJ1-2	TRBV7-2	CASSVEERSYYGYTF	TGTGCCAGCAGCGTAGAAGAAAGGAGTTACTATGGCTACACCTTC
TRBD1	once	TRBJ1-1	TRBV24-1	CATSDPRQGDTEAFF	TGTGCCACCAGTGATCCAAGACAGGGAGACACTGAAGCTTTCTTT
TRBD1	once	TRBJ1-2	TRBV4-2	CASSTRQGVYGYTF	TGTGCCAGCAGCACCCGACAGGGTGTCTATGGCTACACCTTC
-	-	TRBJ1-3	TRBV6-6	CASSPRGSHSGNTIYF	TGTGCCAGCAGTCCGAGGGGGAGTCACTCTGGAAACACCATATATTTT
TRBD1	-	TRBJ2-7	TRBV29-1	CSVRQGTYEQYF	TGCAGCGTTCGACAGGGCACCTACGAGCAGTACTTC
-	once	TRBJ2-6	TRBV25-1	CASSGPPPGANVLTF	TGTGCCAGCAGTGGGCCCCCCCCTGGGGCCAACGTCCTGACTTTC
-	few	TRBJ2-7	TRBV27	CASSSYRVSEQYF	TGTGCCAGCAGTTCGTACAGGGTCTCCGAGCAGTACTTC
-	-	TRBJ2-7	TRBV28	CASGSRAESYEQYF	TGTGCCAGCGGATCCCGAGCGGAGTCCTACGAGCAGTACTTC
-	-	TRBJ1-6	TRBV3-1/TRBV3-2	CASSHPGQRSASYNSPLHF	TGTGCCAGCAGCCACCCCGGACAGCGCTCGGCCTCCTATAATTCACCCCTCCACTTT
TRBD1	-	TRBJ2-2	TRBV5-4	CASSGGQGRRRNTGELFF	TGTGCCAGCAGCGGGGGACAGGGACGGAGACGGAACACCGGGGAGCTGTTTTTT
TRBD2	-	TRBJ2-7	TRBV19	CASSTSGMSYEQYF	TGTGCCAGTAGTACTAGCGGGATGTCCTACGAGCAGTACTTC
TRBD1	-	TRBJ2-5	TRBV7-9	CASSRGQGERETQYF	TGTGCCAGCAGCCGGGGACAGGGAGAGAGAGAGACCCAGTACTTC
TRBD2	-	TRBJ2-1	TRBV5-8	CASTLQPGTNNEQFF	TGTGCCAGCACCCTCCAACCGGGGACTAACAATGAGCAGTTCTTC
-	-	TRBJ2-7	TRBV2	CASTTSGETYEQYF	TGTGCCAGCACTACTTCGGGGGAAACTTACGAGCAGTACTTC
-	-	TRBJ1-3	TRBV7-9	CASSSTGGVGTIYF	TGTGCCAGCAGCTCGACCGGGGGGGTCGGGACCATATATTTT
TRBD2	-	TRBJ2-3	TRBV7-2	CASSHRGERGDTQYF	TGTGCCAGCAGCCATCGGGGGGAGCGGGGGGATACGCAGTATTTT
-	-	TRBJ1-2	TRBV18	CASSTTGNSYQNYGYTF	TGTGCCAGCTCAACCACAGGGAACTCGTATCAAAACTATGGCTACACCTTC
TRBD2	-	TRBJ2-1	TRBV10-3	CAISDPLTSGIDEQFF	TGTGCCATCAGTGACCCTCTGACTAGCGGGATCGATGAGCAGTTCTTC
TRBD2	-	TRBJ2-5	TRBV6-1	CASSERSGWLAGDETQYF	TGTGCCAGCAGTGAAAGGTCGGGATGGCTAGCGGGAGATGAGACCCAGTACTTC
-	-	TRBJ2-1	TRBV25-1	CASSAGGSSYNEQFF	TGTGCCAGCAGTGCCGGGGGTTCCTCCTACAATGAGCAGTTCTTC
-	once	TRBJ1-1	TRBV11-2	CASSLGQAMNTEAFF	TGTGCCAGCAGCTTAGGGCAGGCTATGAACACTGAAGCTTTCTTT
-	-	TRBJ2-5	TRBV24-1	CATSDPIQGETQYF	TGTGCCACCAGTGATCCCATACAGGGAGAGACCCAGTACTTC
TRBD1	-	TRBJ2-7	TRBV28	CASSLISGGTYEQYF	TGTGCCAGCAGTTTAATCTCAGGGGGCACCTACGAGCAGTACTTC
TRBD2	many	TRBJ2-7	TRBV5-1	CASSLSQGGSTYEQYF	TGCGCCAGCAGCTTATCGCAGGGCGGGAGTACTTACGAGCAGTACTTC